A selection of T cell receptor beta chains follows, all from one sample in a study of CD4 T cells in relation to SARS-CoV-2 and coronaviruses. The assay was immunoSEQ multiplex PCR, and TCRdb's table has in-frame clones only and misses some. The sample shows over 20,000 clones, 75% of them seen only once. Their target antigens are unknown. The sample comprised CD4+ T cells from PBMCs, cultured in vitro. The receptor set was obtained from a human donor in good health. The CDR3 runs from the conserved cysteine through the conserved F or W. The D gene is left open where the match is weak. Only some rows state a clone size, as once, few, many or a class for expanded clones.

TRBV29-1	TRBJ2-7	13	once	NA	TGCAGCGTGGCGGACAGAGCCTCCTACGAGCAGTACTTC	CSVADRASYEQYF
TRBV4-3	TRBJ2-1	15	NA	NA	TGCGCCAGCAGCCAAGCCACGGGGGCGGTCAATGAGCAGTTCTTC	CASSQATGAVNEQFF
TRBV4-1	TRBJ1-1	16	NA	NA	TGCGCCAGCAGCCAATGGAGCCGGGCCTTGGACACTGAAGCTTTCTTT	CASSQWSRALDTEAFF
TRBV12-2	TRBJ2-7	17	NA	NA	TGTGCAAGTCGCTTAGTTAGTCGCGGGAGAAGAGACTACGAGCAGTACTTC	CASRLVSRGRRDYEQYF
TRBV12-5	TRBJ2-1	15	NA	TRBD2	TGTGCTAGTGGATATAGCGGGGGGAATTACAATGAGCAGTTCTTC	CASGYSGGNYNEQFF
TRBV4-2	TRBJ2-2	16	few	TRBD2	TGTGCCAGCAGCCAAGTGGGAGCGGGAGCAACCGGGGAGCTGTTTTTT	CASSQVGAGATGELFF
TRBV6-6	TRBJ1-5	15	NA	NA	TGTGCCAGCAGTTACTCTGTCGGGGAGGGTCAGCCCCAGCATTTT	CASSYSVGEGQPQHF
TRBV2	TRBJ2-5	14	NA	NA	TGTGCCAGCCGCTGGGCGGGTACCCTCGGGACCCAGTACTTC	CASRWAGTLGTQYF
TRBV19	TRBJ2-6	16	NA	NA	TGTGCCAGTATCGCGGGACGTCGGTCTGGGGCCAACGTCCTGACTTTC	CASIAGRRSGANVLTF
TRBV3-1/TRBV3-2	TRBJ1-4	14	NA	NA	TGTGCCAGCAGGGGTACGGGGGGGACCCTAAAACTGTTTTTT	CASRGTGGTLKLFF
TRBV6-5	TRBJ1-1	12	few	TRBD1	TGTGCCAGCAGTACGGACAGGGGAGTCGCTTTCTTT	CASSTDRGVAFF
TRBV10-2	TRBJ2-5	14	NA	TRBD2	TGCGCCAGCAGTGGACTAGCGGGGGAAGAGACCCAGTACTTC	CASSGLAGEETQYF
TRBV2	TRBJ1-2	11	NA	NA	TGTGCCAGCAGTCTAAACTATGGCTACACCTTC	CASSLNYGYTF
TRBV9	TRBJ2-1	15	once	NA	TGTGCCAGCAGCGTAGGTGGTAGGGCCGACAATGAGCAGTTCTTC	CASSVGGRADNEQFF
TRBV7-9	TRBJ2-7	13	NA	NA	TGTGCCAGCAGCTTACGGGGAGCGGGCGAGCAGTACTTC	CASSLRGAGEQYF
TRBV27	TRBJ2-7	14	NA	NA	TGTGCCAGCAGTTTATCTCTAGCGACCTACGAGCAGTACTTC	CASSLSLATYEQYF
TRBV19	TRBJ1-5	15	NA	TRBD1	TGTGCCAGTAGGCGGACAGGGGGCCGCGATCAGCCCCAGCATTTT	CASRRTGGRDQPQHF
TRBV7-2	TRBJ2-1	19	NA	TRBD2	TGTGCCAGCATCCTGGTAGGGACTAGCCCACCAGCGGGGGACAATGAGCAGTTCTTC	CASILVGTSPPAGDNEQFF
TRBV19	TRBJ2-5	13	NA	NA	TGTGCCAGTAGTGTCCAGGGCGGTGAGACCCAGTACTTC	CASSVQGGETQYF
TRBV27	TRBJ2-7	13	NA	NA	TGTGCCAGCGCCGACAGGATCTCCTACGAGCAGTACTTC	CASADRISYEQYF
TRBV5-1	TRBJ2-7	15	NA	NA	TGCGCCAGCAGCTTGGTCTCTAGCGACTACTACGAGCAGTACTTC	CASSLVSSDYYEQYF
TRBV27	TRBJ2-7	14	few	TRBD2	TGTGCCAGCCGGGCCCTCGGGACTATCTACGAGCAGTACTTC	CASRALGTIYEQYF
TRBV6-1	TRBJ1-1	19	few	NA	TGTGCCAGCAGTGAATCCATAAGCAGAGAGTACAGGGTCGACACTGAAGCTTTCTTT	CASSESISREYRVDTEAFF
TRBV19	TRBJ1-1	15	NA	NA	TGTGCCAGTAGTACTCGTCATCTCGGGGACACTGAAGCTTTCTTT	CASSTRHLGDTEAFF
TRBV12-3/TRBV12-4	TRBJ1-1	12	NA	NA	TGTGCCAGCAGTACACCCGCCACTGAAGCTTTCTTT	CASSTPATEAFF
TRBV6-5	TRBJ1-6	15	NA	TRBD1	TGTGCCAGCAGTTATGACGACAGACAGGGATCACCCCTCCACTTT	CASSYDDRQGSPLHF
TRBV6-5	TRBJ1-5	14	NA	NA	TGTGCCAGCAGTTACCAGTATAGCAATCAGCCCCAGCATTTT	CASSYQYSNQPQHF
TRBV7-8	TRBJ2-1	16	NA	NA	TGTGCCAGCAGCTTAGCGAGGTGGGGGGCCGACAATGAGCAGTTCTTC	CASSLARWGADNEQFF
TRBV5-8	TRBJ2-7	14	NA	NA	TGTGCCAGCAGATCCCGGCAGGCAAAGACCGAGCAGTACTTC	CASRSRQAKTEQYF
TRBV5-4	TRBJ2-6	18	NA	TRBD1	TGTGCCAGCAGCGAGGGGGACAGGGGGAATCGTGGGGCCAACGTCCTGACTTTC	CASSEGDRGNRGANVLTF
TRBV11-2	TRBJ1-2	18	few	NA	TGTGCCAGCAGTCTTAGAGCGGACGCCTCGGGATTTAACTATGGCTACACCTTC	CASSLRADASGFNYGYTF
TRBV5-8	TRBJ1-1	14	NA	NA	TGTGCCAGCAGTCGTAATGGCGGGGGCACTGAAGCTTTCTTT	CASSRNGGGTEAFF
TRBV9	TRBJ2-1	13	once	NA	TGTGCCAGCAGCGTAGGTAGAACGTATGAGCAGTTCTTC	CASSVGRTYEQFF
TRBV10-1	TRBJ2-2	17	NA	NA	TGCGCCAGCAGTGAGACGATAGGGGGGAAGGTCACCGGGGAGCTGTTTTTT	CASSETIGGKVTGELFF
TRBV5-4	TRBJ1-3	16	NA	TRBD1	TGTGCCAGCAGCTCCTTGCGGACAGGGGGCGGAAACACCATATATTTT	CASSSLRTGGGNTIYF
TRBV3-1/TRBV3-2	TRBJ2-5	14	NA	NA	TGTGCCAGCAGCGCAGCAATGGGGGGAGAGACCCAGTACTTC	CASSAAMGGETQYF
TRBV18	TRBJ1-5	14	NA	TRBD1	TGTGCCAGCTCAAGGACAGGGGACAATCAGCCCCAGCATTTT	CASSRTGDNQPQHF
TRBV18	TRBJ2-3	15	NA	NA	TGTGCCAGCTCAGAACGACAGGGAGGAACAGATACGCAGTATTTT	CASSERQGGTDTQYF
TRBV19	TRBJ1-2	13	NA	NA	TGTGCCAGTAGTATGTTCCAGAACTATGGCTACACCTTC	CASSMFQNYGYTF
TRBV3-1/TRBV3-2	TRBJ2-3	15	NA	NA	TGTGCCAGCAGCCAAGGCCCCTTAATCACAGATACGCAGTATTTT	CASSQGPLITDTQYF
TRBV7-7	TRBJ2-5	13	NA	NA	TGTGCCAGCAGCAAACAAAGACAGGAGACCCAGTACTTC	CASSKQRQETQYF
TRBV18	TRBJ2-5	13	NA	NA	TGTGCCAGCTCACCTATGATGCAAGAGACCCAGTACTTC	CASSPMMQETQYF
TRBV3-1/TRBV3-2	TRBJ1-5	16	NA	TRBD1	TGTGCCAGCAGCCAATCAACAGGGGCTTCCAATCAGCCCCAGCATTTT	CASSQSTGASNQPQHF
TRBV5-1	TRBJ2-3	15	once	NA	TGCGCCAGCAGTCCTGGTGTTGGCCCCACAGATACGCAGTATTTT	CASSPGVGPTDTQYF
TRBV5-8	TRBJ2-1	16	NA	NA	TGTGCCAGCAGCACCGGACTACCGATAACGTACAATGAGCAGTTCTTC	CASSTGLPITYNEQFF
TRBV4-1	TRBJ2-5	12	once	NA	TGCGCCAGCAGCCAAGAGGGGAGGACCCAGTACTTC	CASSQEGRTQYF
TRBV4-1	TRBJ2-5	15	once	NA	TGCGCCAGCAGCACCAGACCGGTCAGCCAAGAGACCCAGTACTTC	CASSTRPVSQETQYF
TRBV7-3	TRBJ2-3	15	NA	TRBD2	TGTGCCAGCAGCCCTGGACTAGCGCTTTCAGATACGCAGTATTTT	CASSPGLALSDTQYF
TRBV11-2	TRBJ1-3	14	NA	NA	TGTGCCAGCAGCTTAGAGGGCAGGGGAAACACCATATATTTT	CASSLEGRGNTIYF
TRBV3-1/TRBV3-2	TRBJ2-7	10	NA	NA	TGTGCCAGCGGCGAACCAAGGCAGTACTTC	CASGEPRQYF
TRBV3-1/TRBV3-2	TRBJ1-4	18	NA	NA	TGTGCCAGCAGCCAAGATCGACGCTTGGGGGGTACTAATGAAAAACTGTTTTTT	CASSQDRRLGGTNEKLFF
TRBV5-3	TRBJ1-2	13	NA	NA	TGTGCCAGAAGCCGCGGACCTCGGGGGGGCTACACCTTC	CARSRGPRGGYTF
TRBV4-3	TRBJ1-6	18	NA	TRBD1	TGCGCCAGCAGCCACGTACCGGGACAGGGACGCTATAATTCACCCCTCCACTTT	CASSHVPGQGRYNSPLHF
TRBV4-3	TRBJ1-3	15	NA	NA	TGCGCCAGCAGCCAAGGGCCCCTCTCTGGAAACACCATATATTTT	CASSQGPLSGNTIYF
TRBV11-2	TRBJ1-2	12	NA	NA	TGTGCCAGCAGCTCAGAGGGCTATGGCTACACCTTC	CASSSEGYGYTF
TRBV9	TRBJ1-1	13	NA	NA	TGTGCCAGCAGCGCGCGCCGGCACAGTGAAGCTTTCTTT	CASSARRHSEAFF
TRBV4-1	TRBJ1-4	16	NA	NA	TGCGCCAGCAGCCAAGCGGGAGGACAGCGTAATGAAAAACTGTTTTTT	CASSQAGGQRNEKLFF